This TCR beta chain was documented in a study of T cell changes during pregnancy in multiple sclerosis (dated by TCRdb to the late 2010s). The study in broad terms: The study looked at changes in the T cell repertoire across pregnancy in women with multiple sclerosis.

Library preparation employed the immunoSEQ multiplex PCR assay. TCRdb retrieved this table from immuneACCESS and kept in-frame rearrangements only. Not all clones are present; in checked studies, unresolved V genes account for under half, and no reason is known for the remainder. Recorded for this sample are 55,000 to 85,000 clones; nearly 95% of them occurred a single time. The ten largest clones represent 0.29% of the sample. A note on this clone: Its antigen remains undetermined. No base quality values were provided; no much bigger clone lies one nucleotide off.

Relative to germline, V is missing 4 bases and J is missing 0 bases, with 7 bases of the junction outside any gene match. CDR1 and CDR2 are drawn from the germline V gene (reference sequence): SGHNT, YYREEE. The CDR3 numbers 16 residues from cysteine through phenylalanine. The entry retains the CDR3 DNA only, 48 bases that are in frame from base 1. This receptor chain uses TRBV5-4 and TRBJ2-3; TRBD2 agrees with 8 junctional bases. This clonotype was obtained from a female donor with multiple sclerosis, enrolled in a pregnancy study. Sequencing was performed on CD4+ T cells from peripheral blood mononuclear cells, taken after pregnancy. The nucleotide sequence reads TGTGCCAGCAGCACAACTAGCGGACGTAGCACAGATACGCAGTATTTT. Translation gives CASSTTSGRSTDTQYF.